The 21 T cell receptor beta chains below were found in one sample sequenced in a study of T cells after posttransplantation cyclophosphamide. Busulfan-fludarabine conditioning, marrow transplant, and cyclophosphamide on days +3 and +4 were administered. Generated by immunoSEQ multiplex PCR, the TCRdb table keeps only in-frame clones and is missing some. The table shows under 8,500 clones, with around 82% occurring only once. The source was CD4+ T cells sorted from blood, collected more than 1,000 days after allogeneic stem cell transplant with posttransplant cyclophosphamide. These receptors all stem from a female patient in her thirties or forties who received an allogeneic stem cell transplant from a related donor, was CMV-positive, and had no GVHD. Some T cells could come from the graft donor.

The rearrangement uses TRBV18 and TRBJ2-5; 10 bases map to TRBD2. CDR3 length: 14 residues. The germline V gene has CDR1 KGHSH and CDR2 LQKENI. The V and J ends lost 6 bases and 4 bases, in that order; junction bases with no gene match: 5. The CDR3 nucleotides read TGTGCCAGCTCCTCGGGACTAGCGAGAGAGACCCAGTACTTC. Its translation is CASSSGLARETQYF. Drawing the rest from reference TRBV18 and TRBJ2-5, the complete variable domain is NAGVMQNPRHLVRRRGQEARLRCSPMKGHSHVYWYRQLPEEGLKFMVYLQKENIIDESGMPKERFSAEFPKEGPSILRIQQVVRGDSAAYFCASSSGLARETQYFGPGTRLLVL.

The genes are TRBV7-2 and TRBJ2-3, with 8 nucleotides matching TRBD2. Germline values: CDR1 SGHTA, CDR2 FQGNSA. CDR3 length: 16 amino acids. V lost 5 bases, J lost 1 base, and 8 bases stayed unmatched. The chain's CDR3 is CASSPRPRGGTDTQYF. In DNA form, the CDR3 reads TGTGCCAGCAGCCCCCGGCCGCGGGGGGGCACAGATACGCAGTATTTT.

There are a few counts of this clone. V and J are TRBV5-4 and TRBJ2-2, with a weak D call TRBD1 (7 bases). The V gene lost 0 bases and the J gene lost 6 bases, with 15 bases spanning the gap. Germline assignment: CDR1 SGHNT and CDR2 YYREEE (reference sequence). There are 16 residues in the CDR3. CDR3 residues: CASSLAGGRGAGELFF. The DNA of the CDR3 is TGTGCCAGCAGCTTGGCCGGGGGCAGGGGGGCCGGGGAGCTGTTTTTT.

The chain recombines TRBV7-9 with TRBJ2-3; D might be TRBD2 (7 bases). The V end was cut by 0 bases, the J end by 6 bases, with 16 bases between. The germline V gene encodes CDR1 SEHNR and CDR2 FQNEAQ (reference sequence). This CDR3 is built from 16 residues. CDR3 bases: TGTGCCAGCAGCTTAGCTGGGCGGGGGCTCACGGATACGCAGTATTTT. It yields the protein CASSLAGRGLTDTQYF. The whole variable domain, remainder taken from reference TRBV7-9 and TRBJ2-3, is DTGVSQNPRHKITKRGQNVTFRCDPISEHNRLYWYRQTLGQGPEFLTYFQNEAQLEKSRLLSDRFSAERPKGSFSTLEIQRTEQGDSAMYLCASSLAGRGLTDTQYFGPGTRLTVL.

This clone turned up a few times. The V and J genes are TRBV7-9 and TRBJ2-6; D gene uncertain. V gave up 4 bases and J gave up 4 bases, with 14 bases separating them. Looked up from germline, CDR1 is SEHNR and CDR2 is FQNEAQ (reference sequence). The CDR3 consists of 16 residues. This chain's CDR3 is CASSYREPPGANVLTF. CDR3 sequence (DNA): TGTGCCAGCAGCTACCGAGAGCCGCCCGGGGCCAACGTCCTGACTTTC.

The chain employs TRBV7-2 and TRBJ1-1; the D gene is possibly TRBD1 (5 bases). Per the germline V gene, CDR1 is SGHTA and CDR2 is FQGNSA. With 5 bases removed from V and 5 bases from J, the gap between germline ends came to 12 bases. The CDR3 spans 13 residues. The CDR3: CASSVSGRTEAFF. DNA of the CDR3: TGTGCCAGCAGCGTCTCAGGGCGGACTGAAGCTTTCTTT.

The rearrangement joins TRBV5-4 to TRBJ1-1; perhaps TRBD1 as D (5 bases). The length of the CDR3 is 13 residues. V was pared by 4 bases and J by 5 bases, with 12 bases between. Germline lookup yields CDR1 SGHNT and CDR2 YYREEE (reference sequence). This CDR3 reads CASSRGGGTEAFF. DNA for the CDR3: TGTGCCAGCAGCCGCGGGGGGGGAACTGAAGCTTTCTTT.

V gene TRBV19 combines with J gene TRBJ2-7; 10 bases map to TRBD2. The CDR3 extends over 16 amino acids. V lost 0 bases to trimming and J lost 5 bases; unmatched junction nucleotides: 7. Germline V lookup: CDR1 LNHDA, CDR2 SQIVND (reference sequence). CDR3 in DNA: TGTGCCAGTAGTATAGATGCTAGCGGGGGAATTGACGAGCAGTACTTC. Amino acid sequence: CASSIDASGGIDEQYF.

The chain links TRBV4-1 to TRBJ1-6; 7 bases match TRBD1. V lost 0 bases, J lost 7 bases, and 6 bases stayed unmatched. This CDR3 contains 16 residues. Germline lookup yields CDR1 MGHRA and CDR2 YSYEKL. The CDR3 bases are TGCGCCAGCAGCCAAGATAGGGACAGCCCGAATTCACCCCTCCACTTT. Its translation is CASSQDRDSPNSPLHF.

This chain uses TRBV7-9 with TRBJ2-1; tentatively, D is TRBD2 (6 bases). V lost 8 bases, J lost 12 bases, and 11 bases lay in between. Germline loops: CDR1 SEHNR, CDR2 FQNEAQ (reference sequence). The CDR3 is 10 residues long. CDR3 in amino acids: CASGGDGQFF. The CDR3 DNA is TGTGCCAGCGGCGGGGATGGGCAGTTCTTC.

The chain couples TRBV10-3 to TRBJ2-7; TRBD1 matches at 8 bases. V shed 7 bases, J shed 1 base, and the junction held 6 bases outside the gene matches. CDR3 length: 14 residues. Germline lookup yields CDR1 ENHRY and CDR2 SYGVKD. CDR3 protein: CAIKAGGMSYEQYF. In nucleotides, the CDR3 is TGTGCCATCAAGGCAGGGGGCATGTCCTACGAGCAGTACTTC.

V and J are TRBV11-2 and TRBJ2-1; tentative D call: TRBD2 (5 bases). Germline V gene sequence: CDR1 SGHAT, CDR2 FQNNGV. The CDR3 contains 13 residues. V was trimmed by 0 bases and J by 12 bases, leaving 12 bases between them. The CDR3 reads CASSLERFAGQFF. The CDR3 DNA follows: TGTGCCAGCAGCTTAGAGAGGTTTGCGGGGCAGTTCTTC.

This clone was counted only a few times. The chain links TRBV28 to TRBJ1-4; 9 bases map to TRBD1. CDR3 length: 15 residues. J lost 8 bases, V lost 1 base, and 5 bases had no gene match. Germline-derived CDR1 and CDR2 are MDHEN and SYDVKM. This CDR3 is CASSLSGQGKEKLFF. In DNA, the CDR3 is TGTGCCAGCAGTTTATCGGGACAGGGAAAGGAAAAACTGTTTTTT.

The rearrangement links TRBV6-1 to TRBJ2-1, with 10 bases aligning to TRBD2. V lost 8 bases to trimming and J lost 5 bases; unmatched junction nucleotides: 9. Germline assignment: CDR1 MNHNS and CDR2 SASEGT. The length of the CDR3 is 15 residues. The CDR3 region is CASGPLAGGNNEQFF. For the CDR3, the DNA is TGTGCCAGCGGCCCCTTAGCGGGGGGTAACAATGAGCAGTTCTTC.

The chain is built from TRBV25-1 and TRBJ2-2; 7 positions match TRBD1. The CDR3 runs 15 residues. Germline CDR1 and CDR2: MGHDK and SYGVNS. With V trimmed by 7 bases and J by 7 bases, 12 bases remained unmatched. As DNA, the CDR3 is TGTGCCAGCAAGGCCGACGACAGGGTTGGCGGGGAGCTGTTTTTT. Protein sequence: CASKADDRVGGELFF. Variable domain in full (rest from reference TRBV25-1 and TRBJ2-2): EADIYQTPRYLVIGTGKKITLECSQTMGHDKMYWYQQDPGMELHLIHYSYGVNSTEKGDLSSESTVSRIRTEHFPLTLESARPSHTSQYLCASKADDRVGGELFFGEGSRLTVL.

This chain uses TRBV2 with TRBJ2-3, with D maybe TRBD2 (6 bases). V was shortened by 6 bases and J by 4 bases, with 14 bases between the two germline ends. The CDR3 consists of 14 residues. Germline CDR1 and CDR2: SNHLY and FYNNEI. CDR3 amino acids: CASRGDGGADTQYF. The DNA of the CDR3 is TGTGCCAGCAGGGGGGACGGCGGGGCAGATACGCAGTATTTT.

The rearrangement uses TRBV5-1 and TRBJ1-3; 10 positions match TRBD1. The CDR3 is made up of 17 amino acids. Per the germline V gene, CDR1 is SGHRS and CDR2 is YFSETQ. Trimming removed 0 bases from V and 2 bases from J; junction bases left unmatched: 5. CDR3 DNA sequence: TGCGCCAGCAGCTTGGCCGGACAGGGGGAACCTGGAAACACCATATATTTT. Its translation is CASSLAGQGEPGNTIYF.

This chain uses TRBV5-8 with TRBJ1-1; 7 positions agree with TRBD1. The CDR3 runs to 17 residues. The trim removed 4 bases at V and 0 bases at J, leaving 12 bases unmatched. Per the germline V gene, CDR1 is SGHTS and CDR2 is YDEGEE. The CDR3 DNA follows: TGTGCCAGCAGCCGTTACCGGGACAGAGTTATGAACACTGAAGCTTTCTTT. This codes for CASSRYRDRVMNTEAFF.

The V gene is TRBV7-2, the J gene TRBJ2-3; 9 nucleotides match TRBD1. The CDR3 sequence is 15 residues long. Germline V lookup: CDR1 SGHTA, CDR2 FQGNSA. V was pared by 5 bases and J by 6 bases, with 9 bases of the junction left unmatched. CDR3 nucleotide sequence: TGTGCCAGCAGCCCCGGGTCTACAGGGGGCGATACGCAGTATTTT. Translating gives CASSPGSTGGDTQYF.

This clone has just one count. The chain has TRBV18 and TRBJ1-2; 8 bases are a match to TRBD1. The CDR3 extends over 17 amino acids. Germline V gives CDR1 KGHSH, CDR2 LQKENI. V trimming: 5 bases; J trimming: 1 base; junction bases outside the gene matches: 12. The CDR3 sequence: CASSTTGVDLLNYGYTF. The CDR3, as DNA: TGTGCCAGCTCAACGACAGGGGTCGACCTACTTAACTATGGCTACACCTTC. Full variable domain (missing parts from reference TRBV18 and TRBJ1-2): NAGVMQNPRHLVRRRGQEARLRCSPMKGHSHVYWYRQLPEEGLKFMVYLQKENIIDESGMPKERFSAEFPKEGPSILRIQQVVRGDSAAYFCASSTTGVDLLNYGYTFGSGTRLTVV.

V and J are TRBV18 and TRBJ1-1; D remains ambiguous. V was trimmed by 6 bases and J by 0 bases, leaving 11 bases between them. CDR3 size: 14 residues. Germline CDR1 and CDR2: KGHSH and LQKENI. The CDR3 reads CASSLDFMNTEAFF. CDR3 coding DNA: TGTGCCAGCTCGCTCGACTTTATGAACACTGAAGCTTTCTTT.